A selection of T cell receptor beta chains follows, all from one sample in a study of graft-versus-host responses after intestinal transplantation. Their antigens remain unidentified. Clones were read by immunoSEQ multiplex PCR, and TCRdb kept only the in-frame ones, dropping some. The sample yields about 130,000 clones, around 90% seen once. This sample comprised unstimulated CD4+ T cells sorted from spleen or lymph node cells, obtained before intestinal transplant. The receptors here all came from a human donor who received an intestinal transplant. Each CDR3 is given with its conserved first and last residue. Each record gives: J gene, clone size, D gene, V gene, CDR3 DNA, CDR3 protein. D genes are given only for firm matches. Rows give clone size only sometimes, using once, few, many, or a class for an expanded clone.

J gene: TRBJ2-1
clone size: -
D gene: -
V gene: TRBV7-6
CDR3 DNA: TGTGCCAGCAGCTCGTTAGGGGGACTCCGTTCCAATGAGCAGTTCTTC
CDR3 protein: CASSSLGGLRSNEQFF

J gene: TRBJ1-2
clone size: -
D gene: TRBD1
V gene: TRBV6-5
CDR3 DNA: TGTGCCAGCAGTTACTCGGGGGGGACAGGGTCCTATGGCTACACCTTC
CDR3 protein: CASSYSGGTGSYGYTF

J gene: TRBJ2-2
clone size: -
D gene: TRBD2
V gene: TRBV19
CDR3 DNA: TGTGCCAGTGGGACTAGACTAAACACCGGGGAGCTGTTTTTT
CDR3 protein: CASGTRLNTGELFF

J gene: TRBJ1-5
clone size: once
D gene: -
V gene: TRBV28
CDR3 DNA: TGTGCCAGTTACCTCAAGGGGCAGCCCCAGCATTTT
CDR3 protein: CASYLKGQPQHF

J gene: TRBJ2-7
clone size: -
D gene: -
V gene: TRBV28
CDR3 DNA: TGTGCCAGCAGCACGACAGATTACGAGCAGTACTTC
CDR3 protein: CASSTTDYEQYF

J gene: TRBJ2-7
clone size: -
D gene: -
V gene: TRBV6-5
CDR3 DNA: TGTGCCAGCAGTTACTCCCCAGGGGTAGCGCAGTACTTC
CDR3 protein: CASSYSPGVAQYF

J gene: TRBJ1-2
clone size: few
D gene: TRBD1
V gene: TRBV28
CDR3 DNA: TGTGCCAGTGGACAGGGTACCTATGGCTACACCTTC
CDR3 protein: CASGQGTYGYTF

J gene: TRBJ2-1
clone size: -
D gene: TRBD2
V gene: TRBV5-6
CDR3 DNA: TGTGCCAGCAGCCTAGCGGGAGCATCTAGGGAGCAGTTCTTC
CDR3 protein: CASSLAGASREQFF

J gene: TRBJ2-3
clone size: -
D gene: -
V gene: TRBV27
CDR3 DNA: TGTGCCAGCAGTTTTACTGGGGAAGATACGCAGTATTTT
CDR3 protein: CASSFTGEDTQYF

J gene: TRBJ1-5
clone size: -
D gene: -
V gene: TRBV10-1
CDR3 DNA: TGCGCCAGCAGAAGCAACAATCAGCCCCAGCATTTT
CDR3 protein: CASRSNNQPQHF

J gene: TRBJ1-5
clone size: -
D gene: TRBD1
V gene: TRBV28
CDR3 DNA: TGTGCCAGCAGTGACCGACAGGGGGCAGGCAATCAGCCCCAGCATTTT
CDR3 protein: CASSDRQGAGNQPQHF

J gene: TRBJ2-5
clone size: -
D gene: -
V gene: TRBV27
CDR3 DNA: TGTGCCAGCAGTTCCCCGCCGACAGTCAAAGAGACCCAGTACTTC
CDR3 protein: CASSSPPTVKETQYF